The clone carrying this T cell receptor (beta chain) was counted a single time. Antigen specificity is unknown. The PCR ran on 60 Vbeta and 13 Jbeta primers. Assay: immunoSEQ multiplex PCR; the TCRdb copy retains only in-frame clones and omits some. The data hold under 200,000 clones, with around 84% observed a single time. The data were taken from a study of cytomegalovirus exposure and HLA in healthy donors. Study results and caveats: The study listed approximately 170 cytomegalovirus-associated TCR beta chains. The authors reported that TCR beta sequences could predict HLA-A and HLA-B alleles. These predictions were accurate for most subjects in the first cohort.

The CDR3 contains 17 residues. Germline V gene lookup returns CDR1 SGHDN and CDR2 FVKESK. With 2 bases clipped from V and 6 bases from J, the junction kept 9 bases outside the gene matches. The sequenced sample consisted of PBMCs. This sequence originates from a woman aged 18-29 years in good health and CMV-seronegative. The V call is TRBV14, the J call TRBJ2-1, with 11 bases lining up with TRBD2. CDR3 sequence: CASSQWELAGGTNEQFF. The CDR3 region has the DNA TGTGCCAGCAGCCAATGGGAGCTAGCGGGAGGTACCAATGAGCAGTTCTTC.